The 22 T cell receptor beta chains below come from one sample, sequenced in a study of blood T cell repertoires in COVID-19. Clones were read by immunoSEQ multiplex PCR, and TCRdb kept only the in-frame ones, dropping some. The sample has a few hundred thousand clones, 85% to 90% seen once. Sequencing input: peripheral blood. These receptors were taken from a man between 60 and 75 years old with acute or convalescent COVID-19.

J is TRBJ1-1 and V is TRBV6-5; possibly TRBD1 for D (6 bases). Germline V gives CDR1 MNHEY, CDR2 SVGAGI. V lost 2 bases to trimming and J lost 4 bases, with 11 bases between them. CDR3 size: 14 residues. Here the CDR3 reads CASSYGGRGTEAFF. CDR3 sequence (DNA): TGTGCCAGCAGTTACGGAGGCAGGGGCACTGAAGCTTTCTTT.

The chain carries TRBV2 and TRBJ2-1; 10 bases align to TRBD2. The CDR3 has 14 residues. J gave up 4 bases and V 4 bases, and 1 base lay outside the gene matches. Germline-derived CDR1 and CDR2 are SNHLY and FYNNEI. CDR3 sequence reads: CASSGSGRYNEQFF. The CDR3 nucleotides read TGTGCCAGCAGTGGTAGCGGGAGGTACAATGAGCAGTTCTTC.

The chain is built from TRBV4-3 and TRBJ2-2; 11 bases are a match to TRBD2. The CDR3 has 17 amino acids. Per the germline V gene, CDR1 is LGHNA and CDR2 is YSLEER. V was pared by 5 bases and J by 5 bases, with 10 bases of the junction left unmatched. The CDR3 region is CASSKNSGRAVTGELFF. CDR3 nucleotide sequence: TGCGCCAGCAGCAAAAATAGCGGGAGGGCCGTTACCGGGGAGCTGTTTTTT.

This clone has just one count. The V call is TRBV10-3, the J call TRBJ2-7; D might be TRBD2 (6 bases). Trimming pared 6 bases from V and 4 bases from J, leaving 16 bases between. This CDR3 spans 14 amino acids. Germline lookup yields CDR1 ENHRY and CDR2 SYGVKD. CDR3 DNA sequence: TGTGCCATCAGCCTTCGGACTACGGGTTACGAGCAGTACTTC. Its protein product is CAISLRTTGYEQYF.

The chain carries TRBV9 and TRBJ2-3; 7 bases align to TRBD2. Trimming took 0 bases from V and 4 from J; bases not matched to a gene: 5. This CDR3 spans 15 amino acids. Germline lookup yields CDR1 SGDLS and CDR2 YYNGEE. The CDR3 sequence is CASSVGRGSSDTQYF. The CDR3 DNA sequence: TGTGCCAGCAGCGTAGGCCGCGGGAGTTCAGATACGCAGTATTTT.

The genes are TRBV3-1 (or the pseudogene TRBV3-2) and TRBJ1-3, with a weak D call TRBD1 (6 bases). Germline V CDR1 and CDR2: LGHDT, YNNKEL (reference sequence). V lost 0 bases, J lost 4 bases, and 13 bases lay in between. This CDR3 comprises 16 residues. The CDR3 sequence: CASSQERGSGGNTIYF. CDR3 in DNA: TGTGCCAGCAGCCAAGAAAGGGGGTCAGGAGGAAACACCATATATTTT.

The CDR3 here is CATSDSTGTSGAQVYNEQFF. CDR3 DNA: TGTGCCACCAGTGATTCAACCGGGACTAGCGGGGCACAAGTCTACAATGAGCAGTTCTTC. The chain is built from TRBV24-1 and TRBJ2-1; TRBD2 matches at 13 bases. There are 20 residues in the CDR3. Per germline, CDR1 KGHDR and CDR2 SFDVKD. Losses at the gene ends were 2 bases for V and 3 bases for J; bases not matched to a gene: 12.

The rearrangement uses TRBV2 and TRBJ1-3; 8 bases match TRBD1. Germline assignment: CDR1 SNHLY and CDR2 FYNNEI. With V trimmed by 7 bases and J by 7 bases, 6 bases remained unmatched. CDR3 size: 13 residues. Here the CDR3 reads CASTNDRGNTIYF. The CDR3 DNA sequence: TGTGCCAGCACTAACGACAGGGGCAACACCATATATTTT.

The chain employs TRBV4-1 and TRBJ1-1; D is possibly TRBD1 (6 bases). V lost 4 bases and J 11 bases, leaving 14 bases between the germline ends. Looked up from germline, CDR1 is MGHRA and CDR2 is YSYEKL. The CDR3 has 12 amino acids. CDR3 sequence: CASSPGTPSAFF. CDR3 sequence (DNA): TGCGCCAGCAGCCCTGGGACACCTTCGGCTTTCTTT.

The chain combines TRBV19 with TRBJ2-7; the match to TRBD2 covers 10 bases. Trimming removed 7 bases from V and 4 bases from J; junction bases left unmatched: 10. Germline CDR1 LNHDA, CDR2 SQIVND (reference sequence). The CDR3 consists of 15 residues. CDR3 nucleotide sequence: TGTGCCAGTACCCGGCTAGCGGGAGATAATTACGAGCAGTACTTC. It is translated as CASTRLAGDNYEQYF.

The V and J genes are TRBV5-8 and TRBJ1-1; D perhaps matches TRBD1 (5 bases). Germline assignment: CDR1 SGHTS and CDR2 YDEGEE. V shed 4 bases and J shed 0 bases, with 13 bases lying between them. The CDR3 contains 15 residues. The CDR3 reads CASSAGHLMNTEAFF. In DNA form, the CDR3 reads TGTGCCAGCAGCGCAGGACACCTCATGAACACTGAAGCTTTCTTT.

This chain joins TRBV28 and TRBJ1-5; no firm D call. Germline CDR1 MDHEN, CDR2 SYDVKM. Trimming pared 3 bases from V and 3 bases from J, leaving 12 bases between. The CDR3 consists of 15 residues. CDR3 sequence (DNA): TGTGCCAGCAGTTTCGACGGAGCGCCCAATCAGCCCCAGCATTTT. The encoded protein is CASSFDGAPNQPQHF. The full variable domain, with the rest looked up from reference TRBV28 and TRBJ1-5, is DVKVTQSSRYLVKRTGEKVFLECVQDMDHENMFWYRQDPGLGLRLIYFSYDVKMKEKGDIPEGYSVSREKKERFSLILESASTNQTSMYLCASSFDGAPNQPQHFGDGTRLSIL.

The CDR3 spells CASGSWGLAGQGDLYEQYF. The CDR3 coding sequence is TGTGCCAGCGGGTCGTGGGGTTTAGCCGGACAGGGAGATCTCTACGAGCAGTACTTC. The rearrangement links TRBV27 to TRBJ2-7; 8 bases agree with TRBD1. The V and J ends lost 8 bases and 3 bases, in that order; junction bases with no gene match: 24. The CDR3 loop spans 19 amino acids. Germline V gene data show CDR1 as MNHEY and CDR2 as SMNVEV (reference sequence).

This chain uses TRBV7-3 with TRBJ2-2, with 7 positions matching TRBD2. CDR1 and CDR2 from the germline V gene are SGHTA and FQGTGA. J was trimmed by 4 bases and V by 1 base; bases with no gene match: 6. This CDR3 is built from 16 residues. The CDR3: CASSLNGRAGTGELFF. The CDR3 coding sequence is TGTGCCAGCAGCTTAAATGGGAGGGCGGGCACCGGGGAGCTGTTTTTT.

V and J are TRBV30 and TRBJ2-2, with a weak D call TRBD2 (6 bases). Germline V gene sequence: CDR1 GTSNPN, CDR2 SVGIG (reference sequence). V was trimmed by 4 bases and J by 6 bases, leaving 33 bases between them. CDR3 length: 20 amino acids. CDR3 residues: CAWKVDLLTAWGRRAGELFF. The CDR3 region has the DNA TGTGCCTGGAAGGTGGACCTTCTGACAGCCTGGGGTCGGAGGGCCGGGGAGCTGTTTTTT.

J is TRBJ2-1 and V is TRBV28, with 10 bases identical to TRBD2. Germline CDR1 reads MDHEN; CDR2 reads SYDVKM. The CDR3 covers 16 residues. Unmatched junction bases numbered 7, after V lost 5 bases and J lost 3 bases. The CDR3 DNA reads TGTGCCAGCAGTCTTCCCACTAGCGGGGTCTACAATGAGCAGTTCTTC. It translates to CASSLPTSGVYNEQFF.

V and J are TRBV10-3 and TRBJ2-6, with D hard to call. The V end was cut by 2 bases, the J end by 1 base, with 6 bases between. The CDR3 loop spans 15 amino acids. CDR1 and CDR2 from the germline V gene are ENHRY and SYGVKD. The CDR3 spells CAISEVESGANVLTF. The CDR3 bases are TGTGCCATCAGTGAGGTAGAATCTGGGGCCAACGTCCTGACTTTC.

The chain uses TRBV6-5 and TRBJ1-2; D may be TRBD1 (5 bases). There are 15 residues in the CDR3. Germline loops: CDR1 MNHEY, CDR2 SVGAGI. V was pared by 6 bases and J by 5 bases, with 19 bases between. The DNA for the CDR3 is TGTGCCAGCAGCTCCCAAAGGGGACTGGGATATGGCTACACCTTC. Translated, it gives CASSSQRGLGYGYTF.

A note on this clone: This sample also contains other DNA sequences that code for the same CDR3. The chain is built from TRBV14 and TRBJ1-5, with D tentatively TRBD1 (5 bases). Between the trimmed V and J ends, which lost 2 bases and 4 bases, there was a span of 6 bases. This CDR3 contains 13 residues. Germline CDR1 is SGHDN and CDR2 is FVKESK. DNA of the CDR3: TGTGCCAGCAGCCAATCAGGGAATCAGCCCCAGCATTTT. Translated, it gives CASSQSGNQPQHF.

The chain couples TRBV24-1 to TRBJ2-3; the match to TRBD1 covers 9 bases. V was clipped by 4 bases and J by 2 bases; unmatched bases: 6. There are 16 residues in the CDR3. Germline CDR1 reads KGHDR; CDR2 reads SFDVKD. This chain's CDR3 is CATSDPGQGFTDTQYF. The CDR3 DNA reads TGTGCCACCAGTGACCCGGGACAGGGTTTCACAGATACGCAGTATTTT.

J is TRBJ2-1 and V is TRBV27; 11 bases are shared with TRBD2. The CDR3 is 17 amino acids. In germline, CDR1 is MNHEY, CDR2 SMNVEV (reference sequence). After removal of 2 bases from V and 7 bases from J, the junction contained 10 bases not matched to a gene. This CDR3 is CASSLRLAGGPGNEQFF. CDR3 coding DNA: TGTGCCAGCAGTTTACGGTTAGCGGGAGGGCCGGGGAATGAGCAGTTCTTC.

The chain has TRBV29-1 and TRBJ1-1, with D perhaps TRBD1 (5 bases). The V and J ends lost 7 bases and 0 bases respectively, with 12 bases between them. This CDR3 spans 13 amino acids. CDR1 and CDR2 from the germline V gene are SQVTM and ANQGSEA. The CDR3 loop reads CSARGGLNTEAFF. Written as DNA, the CDR3 is TGCAGCGCCCGGGGGGGACTGAACACTGAAGCTTTCTTT.